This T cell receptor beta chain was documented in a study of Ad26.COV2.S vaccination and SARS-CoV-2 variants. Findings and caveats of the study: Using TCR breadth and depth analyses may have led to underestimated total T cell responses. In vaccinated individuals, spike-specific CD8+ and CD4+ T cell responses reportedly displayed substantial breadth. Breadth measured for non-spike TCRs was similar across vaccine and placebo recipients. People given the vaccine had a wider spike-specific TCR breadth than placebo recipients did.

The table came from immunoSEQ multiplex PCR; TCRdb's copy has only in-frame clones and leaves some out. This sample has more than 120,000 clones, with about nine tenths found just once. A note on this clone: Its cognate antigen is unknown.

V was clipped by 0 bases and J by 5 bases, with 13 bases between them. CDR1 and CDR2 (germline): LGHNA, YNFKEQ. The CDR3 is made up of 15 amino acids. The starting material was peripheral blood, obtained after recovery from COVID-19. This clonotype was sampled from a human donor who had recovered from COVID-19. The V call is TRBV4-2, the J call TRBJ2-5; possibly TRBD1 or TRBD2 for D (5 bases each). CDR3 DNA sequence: TGTGCCAGCAGCCAAGAGATGTGGGGCGGGGAGACCCAGTACTTC. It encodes CASSQEMWGGETQYF.